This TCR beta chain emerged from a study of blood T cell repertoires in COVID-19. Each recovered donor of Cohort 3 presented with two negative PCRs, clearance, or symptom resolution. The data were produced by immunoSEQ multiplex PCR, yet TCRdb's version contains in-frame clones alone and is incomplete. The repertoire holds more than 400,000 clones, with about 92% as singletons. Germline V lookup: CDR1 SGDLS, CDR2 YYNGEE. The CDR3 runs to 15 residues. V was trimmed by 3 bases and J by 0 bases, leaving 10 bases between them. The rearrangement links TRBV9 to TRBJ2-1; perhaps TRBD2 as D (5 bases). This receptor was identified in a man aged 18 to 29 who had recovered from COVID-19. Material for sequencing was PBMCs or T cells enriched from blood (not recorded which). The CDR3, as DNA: TGTGCCAGCAGCGCCCAACTAGTCTCCTACAATGAGCAGTTCTTC. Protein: CASSAQLVSYNEQFF.